These T cell receptor beta chains were read from a single sample in a study of cytomegalovirus exposure and HLA in healthy donors. Sequenced by immunoSEQ multiplex PCR; TCRdb stores in-frame clones only, minus some. The sample carries 190,000 or so clones, 82% recorded once. Sequencing used PBMCs. The origin of the receptors is a woman in her fifties or sixties in good health and CMV-seropositive. Both conserved end residues are part of each CDR3. The order of the fields is CDR3 protein, CDR3 DNA, V gene, clone size, D gene, J gene. A D gene is named only where the DNA matches it firmly. Size is omitted from some rows. Given values are once, few, many or a class for expanded clones.

CAIRGLAGDTQYF TGTGCCATCAGGGGACTAGCGGGGGATACGCAGTATTTT TRBV10-3 once TRBD2 TRBJ2-3
CASSWGTVHYEQYF TGTGCCAGCAGCTGGGGGACAGTCCACTACGAGCAGTACTTC TRBV5-5 NA TRBD1 TRBJ2-7
CASSISGRGASQETQYF TGTGCCAGCAGCATTAGCGGGAGGGGGGCAAGTCAAGAGACCCAGTACTTC TRBV5-6 NA TRBD2 TRBJ2-5
CAISRVEAGGELFF TGCGCCATTTCCCGGGTTGAGGCTGGCGGGGAGCTGTTTTTT TRBV4-1 NA NA TRBJ2-2
CASSLVGQGSTEAFF TGTGCCAGCAGCTTGGTCGGACAGGGAAGCACTGAAGCTTTCTTT TRBV5-5 few TRBD1 TRBJ1-1
CASSFGGITDTQYF TGTGCCAGCAGTTTTGGCGGGATCACAGATACGCAGTATTTT TRBV27 NA NA TRBJ2-3
CASSRGPLGDEQFF TGTGCCAGCAGTCGCGGACCCCTCGGGGATGAGCAGTTCTTC TRBV7-6 NA NA TRBJ2-1
CASSLGRTSGSNEQFF TGCGCCAGCAGCTTGGGTCGGACTAGCGGGAGCAATGAGCAGTTCTTC TRBV5-1 NA TRBD2 TRBJ2-1
CASSLNQGAEAFF TGTGCCAGCAGCCTAAACCAGGGTGCTGAAGCTTTCTTT TRBV7-9 NA NA TRBJ1-1
CASSQDRSYGYTF TGTGCCAGCAGCCAAGATAGATCCTATGGCTACACCTTC TRBV14 NA NA TRBJ1-2
CASSEARLAGRSNEQFF TGTGCCAGCAGTGAAGCGCGTCTAGCGGGACGCTCGAATGAGCAGTTCTTC TRBV2 few TRBD2 TRBJ2-1
CASSVGFAGGPFREQYF TGTGCCAGCAGCGTGGGTTTCGCGGGGGGCCCCTTTAGGGAGCAGTACTTC TRBV9 NA TRBD2 TRBJ2-7
CASSRDRGYEQYF TGTGCCAGCAGCCGGGACAGGGGTTACGAGCAGTACTTC TRBV6-4 NA TRBD1 TRBJ2-7
CASSLARNPREQFF TGTGCCAGCAGCTTAGCGCGGAACCCCCGGGAGCAGTTCTTC TRBV7-6 NA NA TRBJ2-1
CASSPSGGRVDGYTF TGTGCCAGCAGCCCCTCGGGGGGCAGGGTTGATGGCTACACCTTC TRBV7-2 NA NA TRBJ1-2
CAIDRGPIYEQYF TGTGCCATAGACAGGGGACCTATCTACGAGCAGTACTTC TRBV6-1 few TRBD1 TRBJ2-7
CASSLDGSFYNEQFF TGTGCCAGCAGCTTAGACGGGTCCTTCTACAATGAGCAGTTCTTC TRBV7-9 few NA TRBJ2-1
CASSQAGGLGTGELFF TGTGCCAGCAGTCAAGCGGGGGGGCTGGGTACCGGGGAGCTGTTTTTT TRBV5-4 NA TRBD2 TRBJ2-2
CASSRSSGSGEQYF TGCGCCAGCAGTAGGTCTAGCGGGAGTGGGGAGCAGTACTTC TRBV10-1 NA TRBD2 TRBJ2-7
CASSPIGGNNQPQHF TGTGCCAGCAGCCCTATAGGGGGTAACAATCAGCCCCAGCATTTT TRBV5-8 NA NA TRBJ1-5
CAWTKIEGAFF TGTGCCTGGACCAAAATTGAGGGAGCTTTCTTT TRBV30 NA NA TRBJ1-1
CASSPLPGQGIFEQYF TGTGCCAGCAGCCCCCTCCCGGGACAGGGCATCTTCGAGCAGTACTTC TRBV5-8 NA TRBD1 TRBJ2-7
CATSQAGLNTEAFF TGTGCCACCAGCCAGGCCGGCCTGAACACTGAAGCTTTCTTT TRBV15 NA NA TRBJ1-1
CSARAVQVGGFF TGTTCCGCGAGAGCTGTACAGGTCGGGGGTTTCTTT TRBV7-9 NA NA TRBJ1-1
CASRYGTSGVETQYF TGTGCCAGCAGATACGGGACTAGCGGTGTGGAGACCCAGTACTTC TRBV5-4 NA TRBD2 TRBJ2-5
CASSLAMDRVETQYF TGCGCCAGCAGCCTTGCGATGGACAGGGTAGAGACCCAGTACTTC TRBV4-1 once TRBD1 TRBJ2-5
CSAVGANTEAFF TGCAGCGCTGTTGGAGCGAACACTGAAGCTTTCTTT TRBV29-1 NA NA TRBJ1-1
CASSWTSGGANEQFF TGTGCCAGCAGCTGGACTAGCGGGGGGGCAAATGAGCAGTTCTTC TRBV7-8 NA TRBD2 TRBJ2-1